The rows below give T cell receptor beta chains drawn from one sample of a study of early T cells in non-severe SARS-CoV-2 infection. TCRdb fed the 5' RACE reads into MiXCR, producing one record per CDR3 protein. The sample lists around 70,000 distinct CDR3 sequences, about a tenth seen once, with 6.4% in the top ten. The sequenced sample consisted of whole blood. These receptors were taken from an adult who was a healthcare worker with PCR-confirmed SARS-CoV-2 infection or an uninfected control (not recorded which). CDR3s include the opening cysteine and the closing phenylalanine or tryptophan. The D gene is left open where the match is weak. The size of a clone is reported for some rows only, either as once, few or many, or as a class for expanded clones.

j_call clone_size cdr3_length d_call v_call cdr3_nt cdr3_aa
TRBJ1-1 - 12 - TRBV4-1 TGCGCCAGCAGCCAAGATCTTTCCGTGGCTTTCTTT CASSQDLSVAFF
TRBJ2-1 many 14 TRBD2 TRBV20-1 TGCAGTGCTAGGATCGGGACTAGACCAAATGAGCAGTTCTTC CSARIGTRPNEQFF
TRBJ2-1 few 11 - TRBV7-2 TGTGCCACAAAGTCCTACAATGAGCAGTTCTTC CATKSYNEQFF
TRBJ2-7 few 15 - TRBV7-2 TGTGCCAGCAGCTTAGGAGGCCTAGGCACCTACGAGCAGTACTTC CASSLGGLGTYEQYF
TRBJ2-5 - 10 - TRBV20-1 TGCAGTGCTTTTCAAGAGACCCAGTACTTC CSAFQETQYF
TRBJ2-7 few 14 - TRBV5-1 TGCGCCAGCAGCAAGACCCGAGGAGGGAACGAGCAGTACTTC CASSKTRGGNEQYF
TRBJ2-1 few 16 TRBD2 TRBV7-9 TGTGCCAGCAGCTTAGAAGCTAGCGGGATGGGGAATGAGCAGTTCTTC CASSLEASGMGNEQFF
TRBJ2-1 many 12 - TRBV20-1 TGCAGTGCTAGAGAAGACCGAAATGAGCAGTTCTTC CSAREDRNEQFF
TRBJ1-2 few 14 TRBD1 TRBV7-2 TGTGCCAGCAGCTCTTCCTACAGGGGCTATGGCTACACCTTC CASSSSYRGYGYTF
TRBJ2-7 few 13 - TRBV6-2/TRBV6-3 TGTGCCAGCATTCGAGCGGGTCCCTACGAGCAGTACTTC CASIRAGPYEQYF
TRBJ2-1 many 15 - TRBV4-1 TGCGCCAGCAGCCAAGTGGAGGGATCTCTAGGGGAGCAGTTCTTC CASSQVEGSLGEQFF
TRBJ2-1 few 13 - TRBV20-1 TGCAGTGTCGGGAATTCCCTGGACCATGAGCAGTTCTTC CSVGNSLDHEQFF
TRBJ1-1 few 12 - TRBV27 TGTGCCATCCATCCCGGACACACTGAAGCTTTCTTT CAIHPGHTEAFF
TRBJ2-5 - 16 TRBD2 TRBV5-1 TGCGCCAGCAGCTTGCTAATAGCGGGAGGGGAAGAGACCCAGTACTTC CASSLLIAGGEETQYF
TRBJ2-3 - 12 - TRBV7-9 TGTGCCAGCAGCTTAGGGGGCCAGGGTCTGTATTTT CASSLGGQGLYF
TRBJ1-5 - 15 - TRBV4-3 TGCGCCAGCAGCCAAGATCGAGCCGCGTATCAGCCCCAGCATTTT CASSQDRAAYQPQHF
TRBJ2-2 few 13 TRBD1 TRBV3-1 TGTGCCAGCAGCCGACAGGGCTCCGGGGAGCTGTTTTTT CASSRQGSGELFF
TRBJ1-1 many 14 - TRBV6-5 TGTGCCAGCAGTTACCAGCGGTCCGGGCTTGAAGCTTTCTTT CASSYQRSGLEAFF
TRBJ2-3 - 15 - TRBV7-9 TGTGCCAGCAGCTTAGCGGTTGGCAGCACAGATACGCAGTATTTT CASSLAVGSTDTQYF
TRBJ2-7 - 15 TRBD2 TRBV20-1 TGCAGTGCGGAGAGATTGGGCGGGAGGGTCTACGAGCAGTACTTC CSAERLGGRVYEQYF
TRBJ2-7 many 13 - TRBV20-1 TGCAGTGCTAGAGAGGGGGTTGGAGACGAGCAGTACTTC CSAREGVGDEQYF
TRBJ2-7 few 13 - TRBV3-1 TGTGCCAGCAGCCCCTTCTCTAGCTACGAGCAGTACTTC CASSPFSSYEQYF
TRBJ1-2 many 12 - TRBV6-6 TGTGCCAGCAGCAAGGCTAACTATGGCTACACCTTC CASSKANYGYTF
TRBJ2-5 few 18 TRBD2 TRBV11-2 TGTGCCAGCAGCCTACCACTTAGACTAGCGGGAAGATCAGAGACCCAGTACTTC CASSLPLRLAGRSETQYF
TRBJ2-2 - 15 - TRBV27 TGTGCCAGCCGGACGAACAGTAGGAACACCGGGGAGCTGTTTTTT CASRTNSRNTGELFF
TRBJ2-7 - 15 - TRBV15 TGTGCCACCAGCAGAGATTCGGGCAGGGGATACGAGCAGTACTTC CATSRDSGRGYEQYF
TRBJ2-7 few 14 - TRBV27 TGTGCCAGCAGTCCCCTTACTAACCCCTACGAGCAGTACTTC CASSPLTNPYEQYF
TRBJ1-5 once 13 - TRBV7-9 TGTGCCAGCAGCGTCTCAGGGGCTCAGTCCCAGCATTTT CASSVSGAQSQHF
TRBJ2-7 - 16 - TRBV13 TGTGCCAGCAGCTTATCCCTAGATAAAACCCCAGGAGAGCAGTACTTC CASSLSLDKTPGEQYF
TRBJ2-5 many 12 TRBD1 TRBV10-3 TGTGCCATACAGGGGCCCCAAGAGACCCAGTACTTC CAIQGPQETQYF
TRBJ1-2 medium-sized 14 TRBD1 TRBV7-2 TGTGCCAGCAGCTTTAGGGGACAGGGAGGTGGCTACACCTTC CASSFRGQGGGYTF
TRBJ2-3 - 14 - TRBV27 TGTGCCTCTTCGACCGCTCTCCTCCTCGATACGCAGTATTTT CASSTALLLDTQYF
TRBJ2-6 - 16 - TRBV12-3/TRBV12-4 TGTGCCAGCAGGGGGACGTACCGCTCTGGGGCCAACGTCCTGACTTTC CASRGTYRSGANVLTF
TRBJ1-1 many 11 - TRBV29-1 TGCAGCGTTGGGTTGAACACTGAAGCTTTCTTT CSVGLNTEAFF
TRBJ2-1 - 15 TRBD2 TRBV7-9 TGTGCCAGCAGATTTAGCGGGAGTACGTACAATGAGCAGTTCTTC CASRFSGSTYNEQFF
TRBJ2-7 many 13 - TRBV11-2 TGTGCCAGCAAGACGGGGATGGTTGGAGAGCAGTACTTC CASKTGMVGEQYF
TRBJ2-7 - 14 TRBD2 TRBV20-1 TGCAGTGTTCCGGGACTAGCCCACCCCTACGAGCAGTACTTC CSVPGLAHPYEQYF
TRBJ2-3 - 17 - TRBV3-1 TGTGCCAGCAACCAAGGTCTACGGGACGGGAGTACAGATACGCAGTATTTT CASNQGLRDGSTDTQYF
TRBJ1-1 many 16 - TRBV4-1 TGCGCCAGCAGCCAACGCATGGCCGGGGCCAACACTGAAGCTTTCTTT CASSQRMAGANTEAFF
TRBJ2-7 few 12 - TRBV25-1 TGTGCCAGCAGTGACACCCCCCTCGAGCAGTACTTC CASSDTPLEQYF
TRBJ2-1 - 17 TRBD2 TRBV7-2 TGTGCCAGCAGCCCCAGTCCTACTAGCGGGAGGGCCATTGAGCAGTTCTTC CASSPSPTSGRAIEQFF
TRBJ2-6 many 19 TRBD1 TRBV24-1 TGTGCCACCAGTGATTCGAGGACAGGGGGCTTCTCTGGGGCCAACGTCCTGACTTTC CATSDSRTGGFSGANVLTF